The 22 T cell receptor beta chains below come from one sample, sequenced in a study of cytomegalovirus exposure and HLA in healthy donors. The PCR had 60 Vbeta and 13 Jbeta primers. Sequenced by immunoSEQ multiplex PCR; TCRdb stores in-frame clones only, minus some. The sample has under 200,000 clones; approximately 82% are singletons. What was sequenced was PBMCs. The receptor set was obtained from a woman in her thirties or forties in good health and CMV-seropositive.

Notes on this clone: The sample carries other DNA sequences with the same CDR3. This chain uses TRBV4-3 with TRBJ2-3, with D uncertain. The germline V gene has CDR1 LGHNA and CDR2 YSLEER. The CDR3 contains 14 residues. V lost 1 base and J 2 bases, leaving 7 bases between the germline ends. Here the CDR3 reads CASSQGLNTDTQYF. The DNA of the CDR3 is TGCGCCAGCAGCCAAGGACTGAACACAGATACGCAGTATTTT.

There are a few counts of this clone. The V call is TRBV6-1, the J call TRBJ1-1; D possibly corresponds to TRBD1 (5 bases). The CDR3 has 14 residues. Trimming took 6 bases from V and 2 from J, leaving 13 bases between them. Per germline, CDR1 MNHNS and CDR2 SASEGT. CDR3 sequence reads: CASSPSQVNTEAFF. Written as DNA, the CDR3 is TGTGCCAGCAGCCCCTCACAGGTTAACACTGAAGCTTTCTTT.

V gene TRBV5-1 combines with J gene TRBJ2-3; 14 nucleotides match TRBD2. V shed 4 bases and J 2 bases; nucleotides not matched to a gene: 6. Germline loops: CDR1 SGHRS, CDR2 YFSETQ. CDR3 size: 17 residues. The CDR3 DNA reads TGCGCCAGCAGCGGGGGACTAGCGGGGGCACCCACAGATACGCAGTATTTT. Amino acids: CASSGGLAGAPTDTQYF.

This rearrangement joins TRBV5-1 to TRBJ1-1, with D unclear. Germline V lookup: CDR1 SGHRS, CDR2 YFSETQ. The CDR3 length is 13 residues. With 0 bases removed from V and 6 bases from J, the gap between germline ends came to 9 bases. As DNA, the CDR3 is TGCGCCAGCAGCTTGGCAGGAAATGCTGAAGCTTTCTTT. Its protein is CASSLAGNAEAFF.

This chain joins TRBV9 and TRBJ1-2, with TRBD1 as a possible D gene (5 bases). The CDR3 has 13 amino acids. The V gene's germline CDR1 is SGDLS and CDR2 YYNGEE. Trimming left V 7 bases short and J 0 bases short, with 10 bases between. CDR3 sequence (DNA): TGTGCCAGCGCTAAGGGGACTAACTATGGCTACACCTTC. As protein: CASAKGTNYGYTF.

CDR3 sequence reads: CASTTGPDSNQPQHF. DNA for the CDR3: TGTGCCAGCACCACAGGCCCCGATAGCAATCAGCCCCAGCATTTT. The rearrangement links TRBV9 to TRBJ1-5; TRBD1 is a possible D gene (5 bases). This CDR3 is 15 amino acids long. Germline V gives CDR1 SGDLS, CDR2 YYNGEE. V was pared by 6 bases and J by 0 bases, with 13 bases between.

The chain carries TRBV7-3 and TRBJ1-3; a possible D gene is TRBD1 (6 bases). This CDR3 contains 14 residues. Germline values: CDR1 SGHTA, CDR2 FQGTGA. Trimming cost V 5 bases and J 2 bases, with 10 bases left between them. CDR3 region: CASSQAGAGNTIYF. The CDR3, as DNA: TGTGCCAGCAGCCAAGCAGGGGCTGGAAACACCATATATTTT. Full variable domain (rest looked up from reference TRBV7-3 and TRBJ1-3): GAGVSQTPSNKVTEKGKYVELRCDPISGHTALYWYRQSLGQGPEFLIYFQGTGAADDSGLPNDRFFAVRPEGSVSTLKIQRTERGDSAVYLCASSQAGAGNTIYFGEGSWLTVV.

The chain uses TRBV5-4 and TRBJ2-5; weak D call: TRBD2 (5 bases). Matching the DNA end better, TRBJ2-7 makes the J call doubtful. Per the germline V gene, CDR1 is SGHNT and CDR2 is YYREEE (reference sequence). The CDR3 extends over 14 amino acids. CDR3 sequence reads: CASSSRGLGYEQYF. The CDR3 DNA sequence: TGTGCCAGCAGCTCGAGAGGGTTAGGGTACGAGCAGTACTTC.

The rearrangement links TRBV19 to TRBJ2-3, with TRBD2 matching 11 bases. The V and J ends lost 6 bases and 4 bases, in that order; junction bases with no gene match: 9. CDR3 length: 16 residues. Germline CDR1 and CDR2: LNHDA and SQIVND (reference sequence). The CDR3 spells CASSILSGRVADTQYF. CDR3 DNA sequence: TGTGCCAGTAGCATACTTAGCGGGAGGGTCGCAGATACGCAGTATTTT.

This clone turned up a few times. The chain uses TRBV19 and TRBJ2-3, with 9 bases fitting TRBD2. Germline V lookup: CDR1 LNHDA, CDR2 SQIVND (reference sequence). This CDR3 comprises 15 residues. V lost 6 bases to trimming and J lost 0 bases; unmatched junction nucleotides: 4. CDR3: CASRETSGSTDTQYF. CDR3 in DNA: TGTGCCAGTAGGGAGACTAGCGGTAGCACAGATACGCAGTATTTT.

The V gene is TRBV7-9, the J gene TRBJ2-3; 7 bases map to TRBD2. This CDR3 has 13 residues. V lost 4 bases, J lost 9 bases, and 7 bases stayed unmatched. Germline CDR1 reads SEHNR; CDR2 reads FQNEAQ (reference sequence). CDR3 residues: CASSSIWEGTQYF. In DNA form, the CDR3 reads TGTGCCAGCAGCTCGATATGGGAGGGGACGCAGTATTTT.

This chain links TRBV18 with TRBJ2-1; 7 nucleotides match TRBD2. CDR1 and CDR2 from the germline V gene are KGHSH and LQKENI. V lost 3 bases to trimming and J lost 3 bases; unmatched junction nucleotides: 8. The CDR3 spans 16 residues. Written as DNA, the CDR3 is TGTGCCAGCTCACCCCTCGTTATAGCGGGCTACAATGAGCAGTTCTTC. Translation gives CASSPLVIAGYNEQFF.

The CDR3 DNA follows: TGTGCCAGCAGTGGGGAGTCAGGGGTCCCCTACGAGCAGTACTTC. This gives the protein CASSGESGVPYEQYF. The chain joins TRBV6-1 to TRBJ2-7; D is perhaps TRBD1 (6 bases). The CDR3 has 15 residues. In germline, CDR1 is MNHNS, CDR2 SASEGT. V dropped 4 bases and J dropped 2 bases, with 15 bases sitting between them.

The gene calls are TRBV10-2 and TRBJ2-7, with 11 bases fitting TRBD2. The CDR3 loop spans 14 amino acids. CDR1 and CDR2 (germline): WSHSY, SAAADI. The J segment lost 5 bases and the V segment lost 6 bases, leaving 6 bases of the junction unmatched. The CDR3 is CASRLAGEVNEQYF. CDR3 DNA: TGCGCCAGCAGACTAGCGGGAGAGGTGAACGAGCAGTACTTC.

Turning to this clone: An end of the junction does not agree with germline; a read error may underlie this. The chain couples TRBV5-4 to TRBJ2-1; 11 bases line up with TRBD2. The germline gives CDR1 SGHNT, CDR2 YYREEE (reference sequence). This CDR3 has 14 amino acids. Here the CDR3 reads CAGSSPSGRNEQFF. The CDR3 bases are TGTGCCGGCAGCAGCCCTAGCGGGAGGAATGAGCAGTTCTTC.

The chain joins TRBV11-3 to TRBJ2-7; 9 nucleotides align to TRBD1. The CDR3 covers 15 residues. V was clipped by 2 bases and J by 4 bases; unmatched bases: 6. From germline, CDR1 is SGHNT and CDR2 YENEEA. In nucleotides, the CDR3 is TGTGCCAGCAGCTTAAGGGGACAGGGACCGTACGAGCAGTACTTC. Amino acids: CASSLRGQGPYEQYF.

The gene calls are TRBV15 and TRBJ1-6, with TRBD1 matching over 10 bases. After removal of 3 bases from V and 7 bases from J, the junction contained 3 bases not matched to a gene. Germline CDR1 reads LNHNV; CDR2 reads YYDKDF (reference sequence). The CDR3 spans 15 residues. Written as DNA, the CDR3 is TGTGCCACCAGCAGCTGGACAGGGGGAAATTCACCCCTCCACTTT. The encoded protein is CATSSWTGGNSPLHF.

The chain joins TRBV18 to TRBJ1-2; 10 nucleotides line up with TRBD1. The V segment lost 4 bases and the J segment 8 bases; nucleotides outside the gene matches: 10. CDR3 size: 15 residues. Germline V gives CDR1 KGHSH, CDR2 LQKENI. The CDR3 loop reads CASSRQGTGVSGYTF. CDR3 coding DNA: TGTGCCAGCTCACGACAAGGGACAGGGGTCAGCGGCTACACCTTC.

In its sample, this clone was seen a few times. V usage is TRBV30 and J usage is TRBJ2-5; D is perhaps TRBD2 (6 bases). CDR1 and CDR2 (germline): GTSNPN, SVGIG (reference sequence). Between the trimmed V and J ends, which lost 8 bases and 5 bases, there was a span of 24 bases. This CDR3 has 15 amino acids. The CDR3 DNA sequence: TGTGCCGGTCTAGCCGGGAGTTTTATGTGGGAGACCCAGTACTTC. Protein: CAGLAGSFMWETQYF.

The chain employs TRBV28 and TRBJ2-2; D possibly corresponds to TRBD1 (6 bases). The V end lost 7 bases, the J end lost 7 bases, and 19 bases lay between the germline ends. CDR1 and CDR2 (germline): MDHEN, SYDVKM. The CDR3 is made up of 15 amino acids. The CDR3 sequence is CASTVNGGSHGELFF. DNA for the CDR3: TGTGCCAGCACCGTAAATGGGGGCAGCCACGGGGAGCTGTTTTTT.

The CDR3 protein is CATSRGFNREGRGNTIYF. DNA of the CDR3: TGTGCCACCAGCAGAGGATTCAACAGGGAAGGACGGGGAAACACCATATATTTT. V and J are TRBV15 and TRBJ1-3; possible D gene TRBD1, 6 bases. The CDR3 runs 18 residues. Trimming removed 1 base at V and 4 bases at J, with 20 bases between. Looked up from germline, CDR1 is LNHNV and CDR2 is YYDKDF (reference sequence). The complete variable domain, with remaining parts taken from reference TRBV15 and TRBJ1-3, reads DAMVIQNPRYQVTQFGKPVTLSCSQTLNHNVMYWYQQKSSQAPKLLFHYYDKDFNNEADTPDNFQSRRPNTSFCFLDIRSPGLGDTAMYLCATSRGFNREGRGNTIYFGEGSWLTVV.

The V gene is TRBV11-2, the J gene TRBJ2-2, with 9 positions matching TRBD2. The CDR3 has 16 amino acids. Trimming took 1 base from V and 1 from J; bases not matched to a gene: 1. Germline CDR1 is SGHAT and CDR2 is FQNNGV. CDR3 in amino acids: CASSLGGRVNTGELFF. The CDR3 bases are TGTGCCAGCAGCTTAGGCGGGAGGGTGAACACCGGGGAGCTGTTTTTT.